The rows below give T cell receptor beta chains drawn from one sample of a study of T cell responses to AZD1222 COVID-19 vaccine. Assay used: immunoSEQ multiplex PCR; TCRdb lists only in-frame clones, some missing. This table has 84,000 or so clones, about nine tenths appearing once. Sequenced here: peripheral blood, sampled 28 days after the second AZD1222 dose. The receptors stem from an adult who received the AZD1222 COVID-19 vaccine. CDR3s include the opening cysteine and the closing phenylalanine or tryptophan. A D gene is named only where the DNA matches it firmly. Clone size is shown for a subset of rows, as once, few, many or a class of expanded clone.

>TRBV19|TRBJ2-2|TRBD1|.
TGTGCCAGTAGTAAAGGGCCGGGACAGGGGAGTCACACCGGGGAGCTGTTTTTT
CASSKGPGQGSHTGELFF
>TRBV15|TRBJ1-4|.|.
TGTGCCACCCGATATGATAGGGGCGCCGACAATGAAAAACTGTTTTTT
CATRYDRGADNEKLFF
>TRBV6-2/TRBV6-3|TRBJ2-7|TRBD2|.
TGTGCCAGCAGTTGGATAGCGGGAGGGCCCCCCTACGAGCAGTACTTC
CASSWIAGGPPYEQYF
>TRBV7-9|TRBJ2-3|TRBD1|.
TGTGCCAGCAGTCGAGACAGGGGAGGCCCAGATACGCAGTATTTT
CASSRDRGGPDTQYF
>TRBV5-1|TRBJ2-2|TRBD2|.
TGCGCCAGCCGGCGGGAGGCTGCCGGGGAGCTGTTTTTT
CASRREAAGELFF
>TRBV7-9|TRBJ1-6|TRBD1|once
TGTGCCAGCAGCGTTCGACAGGGTCCTTCACCCCTCCACTTT
CASSVRQGPSPLHF
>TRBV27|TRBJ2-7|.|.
TGTGCCAGCAGTATCGGGACAAGACCCCCCTACGAGCAGTACTTC
CASSIGTRPPYEQYF
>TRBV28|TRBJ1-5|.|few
TGTGCCAGCAGTTTTATCTCGGACGGAGGCAATCAGCCCCAGCATTTT
CASSFISDGGNQPQHF
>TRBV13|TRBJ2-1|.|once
TGTGCCAGCAGATTTCCCAGGACACACGAGCAGTTCTTC
CASRFPRTHEQFF
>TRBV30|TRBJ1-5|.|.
TGTGCCTGGAGTGGGTCAGTCAGCAATCAGCCCCAGCATTTT
CAWSGSVSNQPQHF
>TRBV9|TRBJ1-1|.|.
TGTGCCAGCAGCGCCCTTCAGGTGCCCGAAGCTTTCTTT
CASSALQVPEAFF
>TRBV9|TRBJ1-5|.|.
TGTGCCAGCAGCGTAGGATCCCAGAGCAATCAGCCCCAGCATTTT
CASSVGSQSNQPQHF
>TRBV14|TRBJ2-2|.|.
TGTGCCAGCAGCCAAGCCAGACACACCGGGGAGCTGTTTTTT
CASSQARHTGELFF
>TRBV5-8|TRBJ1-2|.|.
TGTGCCAGCAGCTTCGACAGGACATATGGCTACACCTTC
CASSFDRTYGYTF
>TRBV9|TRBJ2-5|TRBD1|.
TGTGCCAGCAGCGTAGTAGGACAGGGGGGACAGACCCAGTACTTC
CASSVVGQGGQTQYF
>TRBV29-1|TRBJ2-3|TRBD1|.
TGCAGCGCCGCCGGACAGGGTGATTTTGCAGATACGCAGTATTTT
CSAAGQGDFADTQYF
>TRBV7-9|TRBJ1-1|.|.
TGTGCCAGCAGCTTAGCTGGTTTTGAAGCTTTCTTT
CASSLAGFEAFF
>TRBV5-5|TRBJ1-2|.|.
TGTGCCAGCACCCTACCGAACCAAAACTATGGCTACACCTTC
CASTLPNQNYGYTF
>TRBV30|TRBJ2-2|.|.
TGTGCCTGGAGTGTACAGAATTCCGGGGAGCTGTTTTTT
CAWSVQNSGELFF
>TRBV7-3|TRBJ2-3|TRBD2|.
TGTGCCAGCAGCTTACTAGCGGGGTCTAGCACAGATACGCAGTATTTT
CASSLLAGSSTDTQYF
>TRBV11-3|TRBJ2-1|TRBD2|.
TGTGCCAGCAGCTTTCTGCGGGAGAGCTACAATGAGCAGTTCTTC
CASSFLRESYNEQFF
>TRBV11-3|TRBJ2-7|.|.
TGTGCCAGCAGCTTAGGTCTGGGTAGCTACGAGCAGTACTTC
CASSLGLGSYEQYF
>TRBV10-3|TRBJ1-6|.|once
TGTGCCATCTCTGAGACAAGGAGCCGATCACCCCTCCACTTT
CAISETRSRSPLHF
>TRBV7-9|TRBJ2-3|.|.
TGTGCCAGCAGTTCCCGGGTAACAGGGTTAACAGATACGCAGTATTTT
CASSSRVTGLTDTQYF
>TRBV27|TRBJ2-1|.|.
TGTGCCAGCAGTTATTGGGCGAACAATGAGCAGTTCTTC
CASSYWANNEQFF
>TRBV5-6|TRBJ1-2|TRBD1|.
TGTGCCAGCAGCGTGGACAGGGGGCTAAACTATGGCTACACCTTC
CASSVDRGLNYGYTF
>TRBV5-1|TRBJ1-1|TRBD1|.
TGCGCCAGCAGCTTGGTTCGACAGGGAGATGAAGCTTTCTTT
CASSLVRQGDEAFF